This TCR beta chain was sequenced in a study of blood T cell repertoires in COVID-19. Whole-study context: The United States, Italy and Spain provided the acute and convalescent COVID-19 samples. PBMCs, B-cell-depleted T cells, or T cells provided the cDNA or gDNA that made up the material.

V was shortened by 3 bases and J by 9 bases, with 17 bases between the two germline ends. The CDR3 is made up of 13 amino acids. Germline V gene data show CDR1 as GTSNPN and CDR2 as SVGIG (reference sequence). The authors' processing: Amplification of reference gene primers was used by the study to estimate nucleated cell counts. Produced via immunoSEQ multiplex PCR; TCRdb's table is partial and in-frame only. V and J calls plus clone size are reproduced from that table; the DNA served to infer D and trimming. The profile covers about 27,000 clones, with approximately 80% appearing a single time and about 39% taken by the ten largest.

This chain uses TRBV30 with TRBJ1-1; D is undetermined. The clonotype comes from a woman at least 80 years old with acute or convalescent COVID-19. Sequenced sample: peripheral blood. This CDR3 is CAWRQAVLNQAFF. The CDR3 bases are TGTGCCTGGAGGCAGGCCGTCCTTAACCAAGCTTTCTTT.